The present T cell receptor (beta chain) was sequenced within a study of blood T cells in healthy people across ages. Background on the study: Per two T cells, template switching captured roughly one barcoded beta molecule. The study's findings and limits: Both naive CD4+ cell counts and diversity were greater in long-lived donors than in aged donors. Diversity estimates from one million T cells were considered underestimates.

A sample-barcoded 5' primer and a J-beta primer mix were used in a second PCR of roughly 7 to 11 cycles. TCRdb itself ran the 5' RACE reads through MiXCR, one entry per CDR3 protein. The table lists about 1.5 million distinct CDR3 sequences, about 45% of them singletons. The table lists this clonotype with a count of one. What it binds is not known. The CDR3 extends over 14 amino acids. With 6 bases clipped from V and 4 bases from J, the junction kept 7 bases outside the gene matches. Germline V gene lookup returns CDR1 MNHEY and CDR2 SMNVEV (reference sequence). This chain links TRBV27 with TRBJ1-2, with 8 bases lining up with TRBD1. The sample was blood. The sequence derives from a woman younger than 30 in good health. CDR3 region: CASRGQASGYGYTF. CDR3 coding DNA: TGTGCCAGCAGGGGACAGGCGTCGGGCTATGGCTACACCTTC.